One sample yielded the 32 T cell receptor beta chains listed below, sequenced in a study of T cell responses to AZD1222 COVID-19 vaccine. The repertoire was sequenced with immunoSEQ multiplex PCR; TCRdb's copy has only in-frame clones and lacks some. Among some 150,000 clones listed, 90% to 95% were seen once. The starting material was peripheral blood, obtained on day 0 of MenACWY control vaccination. These receptor sequences come from an adult in good health.

The rearrangement joins TRBV27 to TRBJ1-6; TRBD1 is a possible D gene (5 bases). This CDR3 has 15 residues. CDR1 MNHEY and CDR2 SMNVEV come from the germline V gene (reference sequence). V gave up 2 bases and J gave up 7 bases, with 12 bases separating them. As DNA, the CDR3 is TGTGCCAGCAGTTTAGGGACGGAAGGGAATTCACCCCTCCACTTT. This translates into CASSLGTEGNSPLHF.

CDR3 sequence: CASSLSRGKETQYF. The CDR3 bases are TGCGCCAGCAGCCTCTCCAGGGGAAAAGAGACCCAGTACTTC. This chain joins TRBV4-1 and TRBJ2-5; D may be TRBD1 (6 bases). The CDR3 consists of 14 residues. The ends were cut back, 4 bases at V and 3 bases at J, with 12 bases in the middle. The V gene's germline CDR1 is MGHRA and CDR2 YSYEKL.

The chain couples TRBV14 to TRBJ1-3; unclear D gene. The CDR3 runs to 15 residues. The germline V gene encodes CDR1 SGHDN and CDR2 FVKESK. The V end lost 4 bases, the J end lost 4 bases, and 14 bases lay between the germline ends. CDR3 sequence reads: CASSPQKGRGNTIYF. In DNA, the CDR3 is TGTGCCAGCAGCCCGCAAAAGGGTCGGGGAAACACCATATATTTT.

The genes are TRBV4-1 and TRBJ2-1; D not resolved. In germline, CDR1 is MGHRA, CDR2 YSYEKL. This CDR3 has 13 residues. V gave up 4 bases and J gave up 10 bases, with 14 bases separating them. The CDR3 here is CASSPIDPPEQFF. CDR3 DNA sequence: TGCGCCAGCAGCCCAATCGACCCGCCGGAGCAGTTCTTC.

This clone showed up just a few times. The gene calls are TRBV6-5 and TRBJ2-1; no clear D. CDR3 length equals 11 residues. The germline V and J ends were trimmed by 6 bases and 10 bases, with 10 bases remaining between them. Germline CDR1 and CDR2: MNHEY and SVGAGI. CDR3 protein: CASRSLQEQFF. The CDR3 DNA reads TGTGCCAGCAGATCCCTTCAGGAGCAGTTCTTC.

The chain couples TRBV28 to TRBJ1-5, with D possibly matching TRBD1 (5 bases). This CDR3 is 15 amino acids long. Trimming stripped 7 bases from V and 7 bases from J, with 20 bases between. Germline CDR1 and CDR2: MDHEN and SYDVKM. Written as DNA, the CDR3 is TGTGCCAGCAACACTCTAGCGGGGCGAGACCAGCCCCAGCATTTT. This codes for CASNTLAGRDQPQHF.

V usage is TRBV4-1 and J usage is TRBJ1-3; D call uncertain. CDR1 MGHRA and CDR2 YSYEKL come from the germline V gene. V lost 1 base, J lost 1 base, and 2 bases lay in between. The CDR3 is 13 amino acids. The DNA for the CDR3 is TGCGCCAGCAGCCAAGTTTCTGGAAACACCATATATTTT. Amino acids: CASSQVSGNTIYF.

CDR3 residues: CASSLASGQPQHF. The CDR3 DNA reads TGTGCCAGCAGCTTAGCGTCAGGGCAGCCCCAGCATTTT. The chain employs TRBV7-2 and TRBJ1-5, with D possibly TRBD1 on 5 matching bases. Trimming removed 0 bases at V and 7 bases at J, with 7 bases between. The CDR3 totals 13 residues. CDR1 and CDR2 from the germline V gene are SGHTA and FQGNSA.

V usage is TRBV9 and J usage is TRBJ2-2, with 12 bases lining up with TRBD2. The CDR3 covers 16 residues. Germline V gene data show CDR1 as SGDLS and CDR2 as YYNGEE. V lost 0 bases and J lost 6; bases outside the gene matches: 3. The DNA of the CDR3 is TGTGCCAGCAGCGTAGGACTAGCGGGAGTTGCCGGGGAGCTGTTTTTT. It yields the protein CASSVGLAGVAGELFF.

This clone was seen only once. The CDR3 is CSAAPGNTIYF. The CDR3 coding sequence is TGCAGTGCGGCACCTGGAAACACCATATATTTT. The rearrangement uses TRBV20-1 and TRBJ1-3; D remains unclear. Germline CDR1 is DFQATT and CDR2 is SNEGSKA (reference sequence). There are 11 residues in the CDR3. Trimming removed 6 bases at V and 2 bases at J, with 5 bases between.

This sequence joins TRBV23-1 and TRBJ1-2; no definite D call. Being an ORF, TRBV23-1 has a function that is uncertain. Trimming took 4 bases from V and 2 from J, leaving 2 bases between them. The CDR3 totals 11 residues. Here the CDR3 reads CASSLNYGYTF. The CDR3 DNA reads as TGCGCCAGCAGTCTAAACTATGGCTACACCTTC.

The CDR3 nucleotides read TGTGCCAGTAGTTCGAACAGGGACGAGCAGTACTTC. Translated, it gives CASSSNRDEQYF. This chain links TRBV19 with TRBJ2-7; maybe TRBD1 (6 bases). Trimming stripped 5 bases from V and 5 bases from J, with 10 bases between. Germline V gives CDR1 LNHDA, CDR2 SQIVND (reference sequence). The CDR3 is 12 residues long.

J is TRBJ1-1 and V is TRBV7-6; 7 nucleotides align to TRBD1. Trimming cost V 4 bases and J 5 bases; bases outside gene matches: 7. The germline gives CDR1 SGHVS, CDR2 FNYEAQ. This CDR3 contains 14 residues. The CDR3 is CASSWGTAGTEAFF. In DNA, the CDR3 is TGTGCCAGCAGCTGGGGGACAGCAGGGACTGAAGCTTTCTTT.

This chain links TRBV20-1 with TRBJ2-5; 12 bases map to TRBD2. CDR1 is DFQATT, CDR2 SNEGSKA, per germline (reference sequence). With V trimmed by 3 bases and J by 6 bases, 8 bases remained unmatched. The CDR3 has 15 residues. The CDR3 DNA sequence: TGCAGTGCTAGTGCGACTAGCGGGAGACAGAAGACCCAGTACTTC. This gives the protein CSASATSGRQKTQYF.

The chain employs TRBV15 and TRBJ1-2; D ambiguous. This CDR3 has 13 amino acids. V lost 5 bases, J lost 4 bases, and 11 bases lay in between. CDR1 and CDR2 from the germline V gene are LNHNV and YYDKDF (reference sequence). CDR3 nucleotide sequence: TGTGCCACCAGCCCTCGGGGTCCCTATGGCTACACCTTC. The encoded protein is CATSPRGPYGYTF.

The V call is TRBV6-5, the J call TRBJ2-2, with D perhaps matching TRBD2 (5 bases). This CDR3 contains 13 residues. V lost 10 bases, J lost 3 bases, and 12 bases lay in between. Germline V gives CDR1 MNHEY, CDR2 SVGAGI. The CDR3, as DNA: TGTGCCACCACCCGGGGATACACCGGGGAGCTGTTTTTT. The encoded protein is CATTRGYTGELFF.

V usage is TRBV19 and J usage is TRBJ1-1, with D possibly matching TRBD1 (6 bases). CDR1 and CDR2 from the germline V gene are LNHDA and SQIVND (reference sequence). The CDR3 loop spans 12 amino acids. Trimming left V 7 bases short and J 7 bases short, with 13 bases between. The CDR3 sequence is CASTAGVGEAFF. The CDR3 bases are TGTGCCAGTACCGCAGGGGTTGGTGAAGCTTTCTTT.

CDR3 region: CASSVTQGALVLEQYF. CDR3 sequence (DNA): TGTGCCAGCAGCGTAACACAGGGGGCTTTGGTCCTTGAGCAGTACTTC. The V and J genes are TRBV27 and TRBJ2-7, with 9 bases aligning to TRBD1. The CDR3 totals 16 residues. The J segment lost 7 bases and the V segment lost 6 bases, leaving 16 bases of the junction unmatched. Germline V gives CDR1 MNHEY, CDR2 SMNVEV (reference sequence).

The CDR3: CASERGANEKLFF. The CDR3 nucleotides read TGTGCCAGCGAAAGGGGGGCTAATGAAAAACTGTTTTTT. V usage is TRBV6-5 and J usage is TRBJ1-4; tentative D call: TRBD1 (6 bases). Germline-derived CDR1 and CDR2 are MNHEY and SVGAGI. The CDR3 is made up of 13 amino acids. The V and J ends lost 8 bases and 3 bases respectively, with 10 bases between them.

The chain has TRBV20-1 and TRBJ1-1; the D is unclear. The CDR3 runs 12 residues. V dropped 3 bases and J dropped 7 bases, with 12 bases sitting between them. Germline CDR1 is DFQATT and CDR2 is SNEGSKA (reference sequence). The CDR3 DNA sequence: TGCAGTGCTAGTAGGTCGGGTCATGAAGCTTTCTTT. It translates to CSASRSGHEAFF.

This clone was recorded only once. J is TRBJ2-3 and V is TRBV5-1; TRBD2 agrees at 10 bases. J gave up 5 bases and V 4 bases, and 10 bases lay outside the gene matches. The CDR3 consists of 16 residues. Looked up from germline, CDR1 is SGHRS and CDR2 is YFSETQ. CDR3 bases: TGCGCCAGCAGCCCCCCCAGCGGGGGGGGATTAGATACGCAGTATTTT. Amino acid sequence: CASSPPSGGGLDTQYF.

This clone has just a few counts. The V and J genes are TRBV24-1 and TRBJ1-6, with D tentatively TRBD1 (5 bases). V lost 3 bases to trimming and J lost 4 bases, with 9 bases between them. The CDR3 spans 15 residues. Germline lookup yields CDR1 KGHDR and CDR2 SFDVKD. CDR3 sequence (DNA): TGTGCCACCAGTGATGGACATATTTATAATTCACCCCTCCACTTT. It codes for CATSDGHIYNSPLHF.

This clone has more than one count but fewer than ten. The chain recombines TRBV27 with TRBJ2-1, with D maybe TRBD1 (5 bases). The CDR3 is made up of 14 amino acids. CDR1 is MNHEY, CDR2 SMNVEV, per germline (reference sequence). Trimming left V 2 bases short and J 8 bases short, with 13 bases between. This CDR3 is CASSLRTLMDEQFF. The DNA for the CDR3 is TGTGCCAGCAGTTTAAGGACACTTATGGATGAGCAGTTCTTC.

This clone was detected only a few times. The chain recombines TRBV5-1 with TRBJ2-7, with a weak D call TRBD1 (6 bases). This CDR3 comprises 14 residues. V was shortened by 4 bases and J by 2 bases, with 13 bases between the two germline ends. Germline CDR1 reads SGHRS; CDR2 reads YFSETQ. The CDR3, as DNA: TGCGCCAGCAGCCCGACCCAGGGGACCTACGAGCAGTACTTC. Translating gives CASSPTQGTYEQYF.

The chain has TRBV27 and TRBJ2-7; D possibly corresponds to TRBD2 (6 bases). The ends were cut back, 5 bases at V and 6 bases at J, with 14 bases in the middle. This CDR3 has 13 amino acids. The V gene's germline CDR1 is MNHEY and CDR2 SMNVEV (reference sequence). This chain's CDR3 is CASSPQYGGEQYF. The DNA of the CDR3 is TGTGCCAGCAGTCCCCAGTACGGGGGCGAGCAGTACTTC.

The gene calls are TRBV7-3 and TRBJ2-2; no firm D call. The germline V and J ends were trimmed by 2 bases and 2 bases, with 6 bases remaining between them. This CDR3 contains 14 residues. CDR1 and CDR2 from the germline V gene are SGHTA and FQGTGA. The CDR3 nucleotides are TGTGCCAGCAGCTTAGACATTAACACCGGGGAGCTGTTTTTT. Its translation: CASSLDINTGELFF.

The V call is TRBV3-1 (or the pseudogene TRBV3-2), the J call TRBJ1-5; D is uncertain. CDR3 length equals 14 residues. CDR1 and CDR2 from the germline V gene are LGHDT and YNNKEL (reference sequence). V lost 2 bases and J 0 bases, leaving 5 bases between the germline ends. CDR3 bases: TGTGCCAGCAGCCAATCTGTTAGCAATCAGCCCCAGCATTTT. This sequence encodes CASSQSVSNQPQHF.

The rearrangement uses TRBV15 and TRBJ1-4, with D hard to call. The V and J ends lost 2 bases and 8 bases respectively, with 18 bases between them. CDR3 size: 16 residues. Per the germline V gene, CDR1 is LNHNV and CDR2 is YYDKDF (reference sequence). The CDR3 loop is CATSRSHTRPDEKLFF. In nucleotides, the CDR3 is TGTGCCACCAGCAGATCCCATACGAGACCTGACGAAAAACTGTTTTTT.

The chain couples TRBV10-2 to TRBJ1-2; D uncertain. Germline assignment: CDR1 WSHSY and CDR2 SAAADI. V was pared by 3 bases and J by 4 bases, with 15 bases between. This CDR3 comprises 15 residues. The CDR3 spells CASSEGGERRYGYTF. In nucleotides, the CDR3 is TGCGCCAGCAGTGAAGGAGGTGAAAGACGCTATGGCTACACCTTC.

V gene TRBV5-4 combines with J gene TRBJ2-3, with D possibly TRBD2 on 5 matching bases. The CDR3 covers 16 residues. Germline V CDR1 and CDR2: SGHNT, YYREEE (reference sequence). V was trimmed by 4 bases and J by 3 bases, leaving 18 bases between them. CDR3 protein: CASSPFVASRTDTQYF. CDR3 bases: TGTGCCAGCAGCCCCTTTGTGGCTAGCAGGACAGATACGCAGTATTTT.

This chain links TRBV11-2 with TRBJ1-2, with D maybe TRBD1 (6 bases). Germline CDR1 reads SGHAT; CDR2 reads FQNNGV. The CDR3 extends over 15 amino acids. V was pared by 0 bases and J by 2 bases, with 10 bases between. CDR3 protein: CASSLDYQGNYGYTF. CDR3 in DNA: TGTGCCAGCAGCTTAGATTATCAGGGGAACTATGGCTACACCTTC.

J is TRBJ1-3 and V is TRBV12-5; TRBD1 matches 8 bases. CDR3 size: 17 residues. The V segment lost 4 bases and the J segment 0 bases; nucleotides outside the gene matches: 8. The germline V gene has CDR1 LGHNT and CDR2 FRNRAP. The CDR3 loop reads CASGSLGQVYSGNTIYF. The CDR3 nucleotides read TGTGCTAGTGGTTCGCTGGGACAGGTGTACTCTGGAAACACCATATATTTT.